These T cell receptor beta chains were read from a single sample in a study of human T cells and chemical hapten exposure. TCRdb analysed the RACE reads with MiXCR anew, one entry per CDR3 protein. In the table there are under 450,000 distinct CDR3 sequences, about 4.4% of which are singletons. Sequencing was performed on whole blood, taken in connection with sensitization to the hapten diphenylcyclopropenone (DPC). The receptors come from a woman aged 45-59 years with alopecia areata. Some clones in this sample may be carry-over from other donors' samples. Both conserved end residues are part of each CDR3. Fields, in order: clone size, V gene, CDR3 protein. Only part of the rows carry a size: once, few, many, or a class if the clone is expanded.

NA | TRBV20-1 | CSVPAGRSTDTQYF
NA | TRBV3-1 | CASSQDLSNYEQYF
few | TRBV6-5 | CASSVGKGGYNEQFF
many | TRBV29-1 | CSVDGQGNYGYTF
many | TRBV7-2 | CASSFPGRAAETQYF
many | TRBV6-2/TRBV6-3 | CASSSPRQGSYGYTF
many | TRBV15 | CATSRDPEDRTREKLFF
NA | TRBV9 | CASSGGQGANVLTF
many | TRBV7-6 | CASSPGTGGSEQYF
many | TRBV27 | CASSGQGNEQFF
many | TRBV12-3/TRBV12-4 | CASTLAGASTDTQYF
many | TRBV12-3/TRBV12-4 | CASTSDRGGNQPQHF
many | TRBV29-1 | CSVQVLAKNIQYF
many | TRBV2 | CASSERGSTEAFF
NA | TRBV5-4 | CASSGILGGGGTDTQYF
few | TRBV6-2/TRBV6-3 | CASSITVYGYTF
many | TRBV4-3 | CASSKGGAWTEAFF
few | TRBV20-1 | CSARRLAGGPRGSTDTQYF
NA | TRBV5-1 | CASSSVEAYNSPLHF
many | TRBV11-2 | CASSLGRGVAESTDTQYF
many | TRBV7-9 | CASSPPGWTGELFF
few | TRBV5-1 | CASSLGSSQETQYF
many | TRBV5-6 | CASSFRTSGFGATQYF
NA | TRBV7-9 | CASSFALTSITDTQYF
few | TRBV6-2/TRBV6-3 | CASSSPGTTNTEAFF
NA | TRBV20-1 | CSARGAAANYEQYF
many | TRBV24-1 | CATSVGRGSTGELFF
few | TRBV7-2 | CASSFTYEAFF
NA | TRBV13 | CASSPDWGVDYGYTF
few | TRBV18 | CASSPGQGNNSPLHF
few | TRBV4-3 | CASSQDFTGYEQYF
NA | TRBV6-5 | CASSSWAGTEAFF
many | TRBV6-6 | CASNSNTEAFF
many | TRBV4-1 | CASSPNPFSYEQYF
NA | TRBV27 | CASSLSPSGTNEQFF
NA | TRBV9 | CASSVATGPGTDTQYF
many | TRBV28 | CASRFSWTEGSYEQYF
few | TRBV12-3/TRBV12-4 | CASRRNSGNQPQHF
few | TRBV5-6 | CASSLRDSQPQHF
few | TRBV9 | CASSATRDTQYF
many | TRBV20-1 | CSARLTGANTEAFF
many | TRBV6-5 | CASRSPVPGLNIQYF
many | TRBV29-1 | CSVAARGHDTEAFF
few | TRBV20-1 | CSATGGRAENEQFF
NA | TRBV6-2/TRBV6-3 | CASRPATGVNSPLHF
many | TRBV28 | CASIPSAGEYEQYF
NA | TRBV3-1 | CASSQDLLAGGRLDF
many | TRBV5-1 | CASSLVDSEWGEAFF
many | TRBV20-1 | CSALGQGDGYTF
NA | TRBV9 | CASSPSGGAGDTQYF
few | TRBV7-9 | CASRPAGRGLKNIQYF
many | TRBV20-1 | CSATDPGLNYNEQFF
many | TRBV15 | CATSRDGAWEQYF
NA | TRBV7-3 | CASSSTPGILAGERYF
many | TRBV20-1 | CSAEGAGRNEQFF
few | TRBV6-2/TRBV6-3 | CASSLDSGLYQPQHF